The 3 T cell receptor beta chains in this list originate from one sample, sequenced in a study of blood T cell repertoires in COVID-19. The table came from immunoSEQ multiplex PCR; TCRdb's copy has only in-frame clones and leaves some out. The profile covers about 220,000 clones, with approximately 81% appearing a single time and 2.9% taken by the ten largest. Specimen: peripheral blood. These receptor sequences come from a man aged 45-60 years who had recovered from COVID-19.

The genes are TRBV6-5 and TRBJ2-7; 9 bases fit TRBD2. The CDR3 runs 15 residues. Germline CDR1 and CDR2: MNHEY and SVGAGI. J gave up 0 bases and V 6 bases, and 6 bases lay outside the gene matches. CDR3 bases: TGTGCCAGCAGCGATAGCGGGAGTCGCTCCTACGAGCAGTACTTC. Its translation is CASSDSGSRSYEQYF.

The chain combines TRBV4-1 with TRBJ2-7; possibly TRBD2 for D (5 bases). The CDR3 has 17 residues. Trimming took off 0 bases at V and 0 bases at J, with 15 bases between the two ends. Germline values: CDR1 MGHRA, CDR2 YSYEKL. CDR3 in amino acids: CASSQEGGLAGSYEQYF. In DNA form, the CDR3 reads TGCGCCAGCAGCCAAGAAGGCGGCCTAGCAGGCTCCTACGAGCAGTACTTC.

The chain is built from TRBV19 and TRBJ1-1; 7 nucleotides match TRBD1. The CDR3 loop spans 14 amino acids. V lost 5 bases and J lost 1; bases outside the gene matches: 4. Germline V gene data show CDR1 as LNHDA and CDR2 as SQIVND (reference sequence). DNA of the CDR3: TGTGCCAGTAGTTATTACAGGGGGAACACTGAAGCTTTCTTT. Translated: CASSYYRGNTEAFF.